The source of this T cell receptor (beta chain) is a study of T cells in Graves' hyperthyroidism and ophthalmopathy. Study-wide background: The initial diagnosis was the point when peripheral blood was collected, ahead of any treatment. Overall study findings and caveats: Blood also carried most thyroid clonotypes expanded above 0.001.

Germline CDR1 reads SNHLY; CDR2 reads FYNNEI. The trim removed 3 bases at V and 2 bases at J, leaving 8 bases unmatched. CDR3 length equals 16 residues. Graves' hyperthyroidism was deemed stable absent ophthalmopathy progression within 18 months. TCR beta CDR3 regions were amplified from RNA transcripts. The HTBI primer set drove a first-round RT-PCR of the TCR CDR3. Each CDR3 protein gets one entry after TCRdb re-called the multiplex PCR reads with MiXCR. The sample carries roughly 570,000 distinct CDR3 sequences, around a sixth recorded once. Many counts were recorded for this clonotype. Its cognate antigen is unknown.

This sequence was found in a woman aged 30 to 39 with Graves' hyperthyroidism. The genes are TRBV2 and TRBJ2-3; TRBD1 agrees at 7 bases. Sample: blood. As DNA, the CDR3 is TGTGCCAGCAGTGATTCGGGGAAGGGGGCCACAGATACGCAGTATTTT. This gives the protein CASSDSGKGATDTQYF.